This paragraph covers one T cell receptor (beta chain) sequence. Its specificity is unknown. Germline V gene lookup returns CDR1 MGHRA and CDR2 YSYEKL. The V and J ends lost 1 base and 5 bases, in that order; junction bases with no gene match: 9. The CDR3 covers 17 residues. Assay: immunoSEQ multiplex PCR; the TCRdb copy retains only in-frame clones and omits some. The profile shows over 65,000 clones, about nine tenths of them singletons. The sample originates from a study of OX40 agonist ivuxolimab in advanced cancers. Study-wide results and limits: Individuals who were partial responders at 0.1-3.0 mg/kg had clonal expansion that ranked among the lowest.

The chain links TRBV4-1 to TRBJ2-3; 10 nucleotides agree with TRBD2. The material sequenced was CD4+ or CD8+ T cells sorted from blood, taken in a trial of the OX40 agonist ivuxolimab. This sequence was found in an adult with an advanced solid tumor such as melanoma, head and neck, liver or kidney cancer. This CDR3 is CASSQASGGALRDTQYF. The CDR3 nucleotides read TGCGCCAGCAGCCAAGCCAGCGGGGGGGCCTTGAGAGATACGCAGTATTTT.